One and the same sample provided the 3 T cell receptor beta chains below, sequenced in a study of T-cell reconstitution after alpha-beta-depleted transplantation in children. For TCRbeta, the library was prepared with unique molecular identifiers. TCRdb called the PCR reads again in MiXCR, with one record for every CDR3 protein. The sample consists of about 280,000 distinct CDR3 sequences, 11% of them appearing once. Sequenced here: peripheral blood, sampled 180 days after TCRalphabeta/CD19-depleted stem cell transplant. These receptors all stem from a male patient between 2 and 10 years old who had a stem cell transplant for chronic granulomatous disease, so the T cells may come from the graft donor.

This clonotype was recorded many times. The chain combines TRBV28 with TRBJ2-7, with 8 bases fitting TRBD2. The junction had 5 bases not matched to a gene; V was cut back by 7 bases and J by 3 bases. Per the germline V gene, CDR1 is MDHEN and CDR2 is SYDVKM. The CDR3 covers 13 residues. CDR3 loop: CASIPGLGYEQYF. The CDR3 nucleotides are TGTGCCAGCATACCGGGACTAGGCTACGAGCAGTACTTC.

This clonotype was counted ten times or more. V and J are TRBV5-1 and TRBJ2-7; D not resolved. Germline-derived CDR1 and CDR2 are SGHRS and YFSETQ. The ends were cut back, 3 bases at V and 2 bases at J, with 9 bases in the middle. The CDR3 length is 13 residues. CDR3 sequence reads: CASSSDPTYEQYF. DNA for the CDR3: TGCGCCAGCAGCTCGGACCCTACCTACGAGCAGTACTTC.

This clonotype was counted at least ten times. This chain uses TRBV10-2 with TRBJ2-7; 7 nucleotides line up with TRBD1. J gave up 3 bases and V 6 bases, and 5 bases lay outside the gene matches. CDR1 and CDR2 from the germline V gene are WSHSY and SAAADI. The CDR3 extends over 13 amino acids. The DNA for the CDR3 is TGCGCCAGCAGCTATGGGACAGACTACGAGCAGTACTTC. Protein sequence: CASSYGTDYEQYF.